The 5 T cell receptor beta chains below all came from one sample that was sequenced in a study of T cell clonality in common variable immunodeficiency. The data were produced by immunoSEQ multiplex PCR, yet TCRdb's version contains in-frame clones alone and is incomplete. This set yields tens of thousands of clones and no singletons; the top ten hold over 1.2%. The sequencing input was peripheral blood mononuclear cells. These receptor sequences come from a person aged 18 to 70 in good health.

This clone was observed a handful of times. Read data end 3 residues before the CDR3 end; the end is taken from the germline J gene. The chain is built from TRBV19 and TRBJ2-1; TRBD1 or TRBD2 may be the D gene (6 bases each). CDR1 is LNHDA and CDR2 is SQIVND in the germline V gene (reference sequence). The CDR3 sequence is 12 residues long. Trimming stripped 8 bases from V and 9 bases from J, with 14 bases between. CDR3 protein: CASSQGGGEQFF. The covered CDR3 bases are TGTGCCAGTTCCCAAGGAGGGGGTGAG.

This clone appeared many times. The read terminates 3 residues ahead of where the CDR3 ends, so the germline J gene completes it. The chain has TRBV6-1 and TRBJ2-3; 10 bases agree with TRBD2. V lost 4 bases and J lost 2; bases outside the gene matches: 6. CDR1 is MNHNS, CDR2 SASEGT, per germline. This CDR3 comprises 16 residues. The CDR3 loop is CASSGSSGSPTDTQYF. Incomplete CDR3 DNA: TGTGCCAGCAGTGGTTCTAGCGGGAGCCCCACAGATACG.

This clone came up many times. Coverage ceases 3 residues before the CDR3 finishes, and the germline J gene fills in the end. V gene TRBV5-6 combines with J gene TRBJ1-2; no clear D. Germline V gives CDR1 SGHDT, CDR2 YYEEEE. V shed 3 bases and J shed 7 bases, with 19 bases lying between them. CDR3 length: 15 amino acids. The CDR3: CASSSRTLNSIGYTF. The sequenced part of the CDR3 DNA is TGTGCCAGCAGCTCTCGGACTCTCAATAGCATTGGC. The entire variable domain, with the rest obtained from reference TRBV5-6 and TRBJ1-2, is as follows: DAGVTQSPTHLIKTRGQQVTLRCSPKSGHDTVSWYQQALGQGPQFIFQYYEEEERQRGNFPDRFSGHQFPNYSSELNVNALLLGDSALYLCASSSRTLNSIGYTFGSGTRLTVV.

This clone was counted at least ten times. The read stops 3 residues short of the end of the CDR3; the missing end is completed from the germline J gene. The V gene is TRBV19, the J gene TRBJ2-7; maybe TRBD1 (6 bases). This CDR3 region has 13 residues. Trimming shortened V by 7 bases and J by 0 bases, and 10 bases separated the two germline ends. Germline V gives CDR1 LNHDA, CDR2 SQIVND (reference sequence). The sequenced CDR3 bases are TGTGCCAGTAATCAGGGGAGCTCCTACGAG. This gives the protein CASNQGSSYE. The entire CDR3 protein is CASNQGSSYEQYF.

This clone has at least ten counts. The read ends 3 residues early relative to the CDR3; the germline J gene fills the gap. The chain joins TRBV11-2 to TRBJ2-3; 7 bases agree with TRBD1. This CDR3 comprises 15 residues. The V and J ends lost 5 bases and 0 bases, in that order; junction bases with no gene match: 5. The germline V gene has CDR1 SGHAT and CDR2 FQNNGV. CDR3 region: CASSVRDSSTDTQYF. Partial CDR3 DNA: TGTGCCAGCAGCGTACGGGACAGTAGCACAGATACG.